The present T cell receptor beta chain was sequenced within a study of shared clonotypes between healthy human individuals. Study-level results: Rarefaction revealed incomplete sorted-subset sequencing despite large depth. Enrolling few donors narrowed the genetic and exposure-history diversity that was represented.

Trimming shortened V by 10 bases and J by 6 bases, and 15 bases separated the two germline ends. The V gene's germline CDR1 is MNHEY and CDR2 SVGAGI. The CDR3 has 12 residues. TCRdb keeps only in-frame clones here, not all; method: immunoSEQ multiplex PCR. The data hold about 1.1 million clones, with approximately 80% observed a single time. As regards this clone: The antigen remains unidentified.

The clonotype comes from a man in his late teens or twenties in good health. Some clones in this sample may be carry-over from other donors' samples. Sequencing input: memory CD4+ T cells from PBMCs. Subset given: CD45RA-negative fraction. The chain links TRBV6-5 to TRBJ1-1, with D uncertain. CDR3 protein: CATRTLNAEAFF. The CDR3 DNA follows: TGTGCCACGAGAACGTTGAATGCTGAAGCTTTCTTT.